This T cell receptor beta chain was observed in a study of blood T cells in healthy people across ages. Next came a second PCR, run for about 6 to 11 cycles, which used a sample-barcoded 5' primer along with a J-beta primer mix. In TCRdb, the 5' RACE reads were re-called with MiXCR into one record per CDR3 protein. The sample consists of some 800,000 distinct CDR3 sequences, about 25% of them appearing once. The table lists this clonotype with a few counts. Germline CDR1 and CDR2: SGHKS and YYEKEE (reference sequence). After removal of 4 bases from V and 2 bases from J, the junction contained 11 bases not matched to a gene. The CDR3 loop spans 16 amino acids. These data also featured in a second study, about T cells of mothers and their children.

The receptor comes from a boy aged 5-17 years in good health. Material: blood. The chain recombines TRBV5-5 with TRBJ2-7, with 8 positions matching TRBD2. Here the CDR3 reads CASSPKTSEKTYEQYF. The CDR3 DNA follows: TGTGCCAGCAGCCCAAAGACTAGCGAGAAGACCTACGAGCAGTACTTC.